Described below is a single T cell receptor beta chain sequence and its context. Its antigen remains unknown. CDR1 and CDR2 (germline): SGHRS, YFSETQ. V shed 7 bases and J shed 5 bases, with 13 bases lying between them. The CDR3 spans 12 residues. These data originate in a study of OX40 agonist ivuxolimab in advanced cancers. Study-level results: Fewer expanded clones were found on average in CD4+ than in CD8+ T cells.

Clones were read by immunoSEQ multiplex PCR, and TCRdb kept only the in-frame ones, dropping some. The sample yields about 70,000 clones, 88% seen once. Patients were ineligible given autoimmune disease history or systemic immunosuppression. The sampling schedule covered blood at baseline, cycle 4 day 1, and cycle 7 day 1. The clonotype originates from an adult with an advanced solid tumor such as melanoma, head and neck, liver or kidney cancer. The chain recombines TRBV5-1 with TRBJ2-7; a weak D match, TRBD2 (7 bases). Here the sequenced sample was CD4+ or CD8+ T cells sorted from blood, taken in a trial of the OX40 agonist ivuxolimab. CDR3 loop: CASRRGGDEQYF. CDR3 nucleotide sequence: TGCGCCAGCCGAAGGGGGGGCGACGAGCAGTACTTC.